Listed below are T cell receptor beta chains from one sample, sequenced in a study of blood T cell repertoires in COVID-19. Sequencing used immunoSEQ multiplex PCR; TCRdb keeps in-frame clones, though not all of them. The sample holds approximately 300,000 clones, 85% to 90% seen once. The sequencing input was PBMCs or T cells enriched from blood (not recorded which). Receptors were obtained from a woman younger than 35 with acute COVID-19. CDR3s include the opening cysteine and the closing phenylalanine or tryptophan. Fields, in order: V gene, J gene, clone size, CDR3 protein. Clone size is given for some rows only: seen once, a few or many times, or a class if the clone is expanded.

V gene: TRBV11-3; J gene: TRBJ2-5; clone size: NA; CDR3 protein: CASSLGAAGVQETQYF
V gene: TRBV7-9; J gene: TRBJ1-5; clone size: NA; CDR3 protein: CASSSGISSNQPQHF
V gene: TRBV9; J gene: TRBJ1-4; clone size: few; CDR3 protein: CASSVEDSFNEKLFF
V gene: TRBV3-1/TRBV3-2; J gene: TRBJ1-4; clone size: NA; CDR3 protein: CASSQIRTGNEKLFF
V gene: TRBV19; J gene: TRBJ1-1; clone size: NA; CDR3 protein: CASSTAGTAPNTEAFF
V gene: TRBV28; J gene: TRBJ1-5; clone size: NA; CDR3 protein: CATLPQSSNQPQHF
V gene: TRBV11-2; J gene: TRBJ2-1; clone size: NA; CDR3 protein: CASSKGLAGSYNEQFF
V gene: TRBV5-4; J gene: TRBJ1-1; clone size: once; CDR3 protein: CASRPDSVNTEAFF
V gene: TRBV10-2; J gene: TRBJ2-1; clone size: NA; CDR3 protein: CASSSGASYNEQFF
V gene: TRBV27; J gene: TRBJ1-6; clone size: NA; CDR3 protein: CASSPPTRGNSPLHF
V gene: TRBV18; J gene: TRBJ2-5; clone size: NA; CDR3 protein: CASSSWDSFSRGQYF
V gene: TRBV27; J gene: TRBJ1-2; clone size: NA; CDR3 protein: CASSPGMGYYGYTF
V gene: TRBV5-4; J gene: TRBJ1-1; clone size: NA; CDR3 protein: CASSWKEGGTEAFF
V gene: TRBV28; J gene: TRBJ1-5; clone size: NA; CDR3 protein: CASRLDRGGIVQPQHF
V gene: TRBV18; J gene: TRBJ1-1; clone size: once; CDR3 protein: CASSPRGDTEAFF
V gene: TRBV28; J gene: TRBJ1-6; clone size: NA; CDR3 protein: CASSWAGLSSGSPLHF
V gene: TRBV5-1; J gene: TRBJ1-6; clone size: NA; CDR3 protein: CASSVRDRAYSPLHF
V gene: TRBV12-2; J gene: TRBJ1-2; clone size: few; CDR3 protein: CASRLPGGLTDGYTF
V gene: TRBV19; J gene: TRBJ2-1; clone size: NA; CDR3 protein: CASTSGPGQGTGEQFF
V gene: TRBV6-4; J gene: TRBJ2-5; clone size: NA; CDR3 protein: CASSATRTGEKTQYF
V gene: TRBV6-5; J gene: TRBJ2-7; clone size: NA; CDR3 protein: CASRSRRDGSYEQYF
V gene: TRBV5-8; J gene: TRBJ2-7; clone size: NA; CDR3 protein: CASNPGSWTGTYEQYF
V gene: TRBV28; J gene: TRBJ2-2; clone size: NA; CDR3 protein: CASSVESEGTGELFF
V gene: TRBV28; J gene: TRBJ2-7; clone size: NA; CDR3 protein: CASRLAFGALYEQYF
V gene: TRBV19; J gene: TRBJ2-3; clone size: NA; CDR3 protein: CASRRGIGDTQYF
V gene: TRBV6-5; J gene: TRBJ1-5; clone size: NA; CDR3 protein: CASSYGDPGQPQHF
V gene: TRBV28; J gene: TRBJ1-4; clone size: NA; CDR3 protein: CASSSTENNEKLFF
V gene: TRBV11-3; J gene: TRBJ1-2; clone size: NA; CDR3 protein: CASSLTGEGGYTF
V gene: TRBV19; J gene: TRBJ2-5; clone size: NA; CDR3 protein: CASSIRRETQYF
V gene: TRBV6-5; J gene: TRBJ1-2; clone size: NA; CDR3 protein: CASSYSKTGAPDGYTF
V gene: TRBV9; J gene: TRBJ2-1; clone size: NA; CDR3 protein: CASTQTRGGGNNEQFF
V gene: TRBV9; J gene: TRBJ2-1; clone size: NA; CDR3 protein: CASSVAAGGHNEQFF
V gene: TRBV6-5; J gene: TRBJ2-1; clone size: NA; CDR3 protein: CASSTDNEQFF
V gene: TRBV15; J gene: TRBJ2-7; clone size: NA; CDR3 protein: CATSRGQLLGLGMREQYF
V gene: TRBV27; J gene: TRBJ2-1; clone size: once; CDR3 protein: CASREAGAHNEQFF
V gene: TRBV19; J gene: TRBJ2-7; clone size: NA; CDR3 protein: CASSIPGGSVYEQYF
V gene: TRBV19; J gene: TRBJ2-7; clone size: NA; CDR3 protein: CASSMTGKDEQYF
V gene: TRBV2; J gene: TRBJ2-7; clone size: NA; CDR3 protein: CASSPTVSSYEQYF
V gene: TRBV28; J gene: TRBJ2-3; clone size: NA; CDR3 protein: CASSIAGATDTQYF
V gene: TRBV6-5; J gene: TRBJ1-4; clone size: NA; CDR3 protein: CASRVQGAGEKLFF
V gene: TRBV28; J gene: TRBJ1-2; clone size: NA; CDR3 protein: CASSLDSWNGLGYGYTF
V gene: TRBV7-2; J gene: TRBJ2-7; clone size: NA; CDR3 protein: CASSPLGLHEQYF
V gene: TRBV11-2; J gene: TRBJ2-1; clone size: NA; CDR3 protein: CASSLRLAGADEQFF
V gene: TRBV19; J gene: TRBJ1-5; clone size: NA; CDR3 protein: CASSIAWGQGRGNQPQHF
V gene: TRBV2; J gene: TRBJ1-1; clone size: NA; CDR3 protein: CASQPQKNTEAFF
V gene: TRBV5-1; J gene: TRBJ2-2; clone size: NA; CDR3 protein: CASQLGSNTGELFF
V gene: TRBV5-1; J gene: TRBJ2-1; clone size: NA; CDR3 protein: CASSPGQGRGNEQFF
V gene: TRBV7-9; J gene: TRBJ1-1; clone size: NA; CDR3 protein: CASSLKPIEAFF